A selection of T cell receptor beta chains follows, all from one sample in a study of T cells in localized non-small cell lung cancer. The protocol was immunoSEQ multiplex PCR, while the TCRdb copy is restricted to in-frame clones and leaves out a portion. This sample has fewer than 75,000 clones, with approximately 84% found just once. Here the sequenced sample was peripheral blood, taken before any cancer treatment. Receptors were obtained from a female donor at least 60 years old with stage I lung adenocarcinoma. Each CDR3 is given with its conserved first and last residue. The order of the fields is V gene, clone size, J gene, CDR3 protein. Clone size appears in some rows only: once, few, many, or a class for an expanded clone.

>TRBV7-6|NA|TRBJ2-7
CASSGQGGPSSYEQYF
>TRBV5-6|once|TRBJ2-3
CASSSGTGLTDTQYF
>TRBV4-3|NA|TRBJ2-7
CASSQELLAGNYEQYF
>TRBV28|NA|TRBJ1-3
CASSPPVGTGNTIYF
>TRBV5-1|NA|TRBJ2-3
CASGEHPEITDTQYF
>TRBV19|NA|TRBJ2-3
CASSSGGRASRDTQYF
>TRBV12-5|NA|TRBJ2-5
CASGSGQGGVQETQYF
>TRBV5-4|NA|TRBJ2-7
CASSSPTSGTDYEQYF
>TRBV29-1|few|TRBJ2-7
CSVEGDRDSEQYF
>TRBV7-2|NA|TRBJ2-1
CASSLRTRDEQFF
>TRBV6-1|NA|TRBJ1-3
CASSEALLRGSGNTIYF
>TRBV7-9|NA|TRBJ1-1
CASSPRTGGEAFF
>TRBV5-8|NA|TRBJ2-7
CASSLPGGAYEQYF
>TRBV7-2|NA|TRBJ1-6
CASSLERGSPLHF
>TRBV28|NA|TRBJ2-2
CASSPSGSNTGELFF
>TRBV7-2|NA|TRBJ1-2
CASSLRRAESYGYTF
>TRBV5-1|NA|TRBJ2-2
CASSRTGGSQSGELFF
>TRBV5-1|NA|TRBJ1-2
CASSLEGAGYGYTF
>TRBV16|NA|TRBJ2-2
CASSQLGRTGRINTGELFF
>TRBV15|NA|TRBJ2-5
CATSSGGQAGTQYF
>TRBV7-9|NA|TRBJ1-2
CASSLVGQGRGYTF
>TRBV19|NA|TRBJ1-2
CASSINLGRGGSGYTF
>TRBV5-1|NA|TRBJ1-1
CASSLGDGREAFF
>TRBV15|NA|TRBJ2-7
CATSRDVGPYEQYF
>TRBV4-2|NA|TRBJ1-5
CASSLWNQPQHF
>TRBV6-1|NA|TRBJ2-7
CASRNDYEQYF
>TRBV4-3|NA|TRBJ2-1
CASSQDQGGVEQFF
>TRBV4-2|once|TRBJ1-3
CASSQDRGPGNTIYF
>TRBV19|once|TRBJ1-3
CASQSGGRRSGNTIYF
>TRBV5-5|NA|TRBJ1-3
CASSWVGGLEPGNTIYF
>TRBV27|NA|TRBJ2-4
CASSSLAENIQYF